These 9 T cell receptor beta chains share one sample of origin, sequenced in a study of T cells in Graves' hyperthyroidism and ophthalmopathy. The investigators amplified TCR beta CDR3 regions from RNA transcripts. An initial round of RT-PCR targeting the TCR CDR3 relied on the HTBI primer set. TCRdb re-derived calls from the multiplex PCR reads in MiXCR, one entry per CDR3 protein. The sample includes 550,000 to 600,000 distinct CDR3 sequences, 12% to 15% seen only once; the top ten take about 6.6%. Material for sequencing was blood. These receptors came from a woman under 30 with Graves' ophthalmopathy.

This clonotype has at least ten counts. The V gene is TRBV4-1, the J gene TRBJ1-2; TRBD1 agrees at 8 bases. Germline CDR1 is MGHRA and CDR2 is YSYEKL. The CDR3 has 14 amino acids. The V and J ends lost 3 bases and 0 bases, in that order; junction bases with no gene match: 0. CDR3 amino acids: CASSQDRANYGYTF. The DNA for the CDR3 is TGCGCCAGCAGCCAGGACAGGGCTAACTATGGCTACACCTTC.

CDR3 DNA sequence: TGTGCCAGCAGCTTGTGGACAGGGGGAGATGGCTACACCTTC. This codes for CASSLWTGGDGYTF. The genes are TRBV5-6 and TRBJ1-2; TRBD1 agrees at 10 bases. Per germline, CDR1 SGHDT and CDR2 YYEEEE. V gave up 1 base and J gave up 6 bases; unmatched junction bases: 3. The CDR3 totals 14 residues.

On this clonotype: Sequence at one end of the junction differs from germline and may be a read error. V gene TRBV5-4 combines with J gene TRBJ2-1; no reliable D call. This CDR3 has 15 amino acids. Germline V gene data show CDR1 as SGHNT and CDR2 as YYREEE (reference sequence). The DNA for the CDR3 is TGTGCCAGCAGCTTGGACCCACCTTCCTACAATGGGCAGTTCTTC. Its translation is CASSLDPPSYNGQFF.

This clonotype showed up just a few times. V usage is TRBV15 and J usage is TRBJ1-1; 7 bases agree with TRBD1. V shed 0 bases, J shed 4 bases, and the junction held 17 bases outside the gene matches. Germline loops: CDR1 LNHNV, CDR2 YYDKDF (reference sequence). The CDR3 runs 19 residues. The CDR3 DNA reads as TGTGCCACCAGCAGAGATTACCTATCGACCCAGGGGGAGGGCACTGAAGCTTTCTTT. Protein product: CATSRDYLSTQGEGTEAFF.

This clonotype was seen at least ten times. The rearrangement joins TRBV7-6 to TRBJ2-7; 7 bases line up with TRBD2. Germline trimming cut 4 bases from V and 4 bases from J; bases unmatched to any gene: 7. The germline V gene has CDR1 SGHVS and CDR2 FNYEAQ. The CDR3 is 14 residues long. CDR3 bases: TGTGCCAGCAGCTCCGGAGCGGGAAATTACGAGCAGTACTTC. Translating gives CASSSGAGNYEQYF. The full variable domain, with the rest looked up from reference TRBV7-6 and TRBJ2-7, is GAGVSQSPRYKVTKRGQDVALRCDPISGHVSLYWYRQALGQGPEFLTYFNYEAQQDKSGLPNDRFSAERPEGSISTLTIQRTEQRDSAMYRCASSSGAGNYEQYFGPGTRLTVT.

V usage is TRBV9 and J usage is TRBJ2-1; D is unclear. Germline CDR1 and CDR2: SGDLS and YYNGEE. The CDR3 extends over 13 amino acids. V dropped 0 bases and J dropped 6 bases, with 7 bases sitting between them. CDR3 in DNA: TGTGCCAGCAGCGTAGTTAACTCCAATGAGCAGTTCTTC. It is translated as CASSVVNSNEQFF.

The chain recombines TRBV9 with TRBJ2-3, with D perhaps matching TRBD1 or TRBD2 (5 bases each). This CDR3 spans 15 amino acids. V lost 3 bases, J lost 3 bases, and 14 bases lay in between. Germline CDR1 SGDLS, CDR2 YYNGEE. CDR3 sequence reads: CASSAWDRPTDTQYF. CDR3 DNA: TGTGCCAGCAGCGCCTGGGACCGACCAACAGATACGCAGTATTTT.

This sequence joins TRBV7-3 and TRBJ2-1, with 8 nucleotides matching TRBD2. Trimming removed 5 bases from V and 5 bases from J; junction bases left unmatched: 8. Germline assignment: CDR1 SGHTA and CDR2 FQGTGA. The CDR3 is made up of 15 amino acids. The CDR3 bases are TGTGCCAGCAGCCCCTCAGCGGGAGTCCACAATGAGCAGTTCTTC. Residues: CASSPSAGVHNEQFF.

The V and J genes are TRBV2 and TRBJ1-6; no definite D call. The V end lost 7 bases, the J end lost 6 bases, and 13 bases lay between the germline ends. This CDR3 has 14 residues. Germline V gene lookup returns CDR1 SNHLY and CDR2 FYNNEI. CDR3 loop: CASTAEAVNSPLHF. CDR3 sequence (DNA): TGTGCCAGCACCGCGGAGGCAGTTAATTCACCCCTCCACTTT.